The 8 T cell receptor beta chains listed next were all sequenced from one sample in a study of control samples from healthy donors and cancer patients. Some clones are missing from TCRdb's copy, which holds only in-frame ones; the method was immunoSEQ multiplex PCR. The data hold tens of thousands of clones, with around 85% observed a single time. Sequencing was done on a sample of blood. All receptors come from a man aged 40-49 years in good health.

This clone was seen a handful of times. The V call is TRBV9, the J call TRBJ2-1; 9 bases are shared with TRBD2. CDR1 is SGDLS, CDR2 YYNGEE, per germline. The length of the CDR3 is 17 residues. J gave up 7 bases and V 0 bases, and 11 bases lay outside the gene matches. CDR3 DNA sequence: TGTGCCAGCAGCGTAGCAGATATGAGGACTAGCGTTAATGAGCAGTTCTTC. Encoded protein: CASSVADMRTSVNEQFF.

In DNA, the CDR3 is TGTGCCAGCAGCCAATACAGGGACGGCTACACCTTC. It yields the protein CASSQYRDGYTF. The chain couples TRBV7-2 to TRBJ1-2; D is perhaps TRBD1 (6 bases). The CDR3 covers 12 residues. Germline values: CDR1 SGHTA, CDR2 FQGNSA. Trimming left V 5 bases short and J 8 bases short, with 12 bases between.

The rearrangement uses TRBV28 and TRBJ1-2; 9 positions agree with TRBD1. Germline CDR1 MDHEN, CDR2 SYDVKM. This CDR3 spans 15 amino acids. V was clipped by 1 base and J by 5 bases; unmatched bases: 5. CDR3 sequence reads: CASSLSDRGGYGYTF. CDR3 sequence (DNA): TGTGCCAGCAGTTTATCGGACAGGGGTGGGTATGGCTACACCTTC.

The DNA for the CDR3 is TGTGCCAGCAGCCGCCAGGGTAGCAATCAGCCCCAGCATTTT. This codes for CASSRQGSNQPQHF. The chain employs TRBV3-1 (or the pseudogene TRBV3-2) and TRBJ1-5, with D possibly being TRBD1 (5 bases). Germline CDR1 LGHDT, CDR2 YNNKEL (reference sequence). Trimming took off 4 bases at V and 0 bases at J, with 7 bases between the two ends. This CDR3 comprises 14 residues.

V is TRBV19 and J is TRBJ1-5, with D unresolved. Germline assignment: CDR1 LNHDA and CDR2 SQIVND (reference sequence). V lost 3 bases to trimming and J lost 8 bases, with 8 bases between them. This CDR3 region has 12 residues. CDR3 sequence (DNA): TGTGCCAGTAGTATCTCCCTCAAGCCCCAGCATTTT. It yields the protein CASSISLKPQHF.

The genes are TRBV11-1 and TRBJ1-3; D gene uncertain. Trimming took 3 bases from V and 0 from J, leaving 12 bases between them. Looked up from germline, CDR1 is SGHAT and CDR2 is FQDESV (reference sequence). The CDR3 runs 16 residues. The CDR3 coding sequence is TGTGCCAGCAGCTTTGGGGTGACGAGCTCTGGAAACACCATATATTTT. Amino acid sequence: CASSFGVTSSGNTIYF.

This chain links TRBV19 with TRBJ2-5; the D gene is possibly TRBD1 (5 bases). This CDR3 comprises 13 residues. In germline, CDR1 is LNHDA, CDR2 SQIVND (reference sequence). Trimming removed 0 bases from V and 4 bases from J, with 6 bases in between. CDR3 sequence: CASSIERGETQYF. The CDR3 DNA reads as TGTGCCAGTAGTATAGAAAGGGGAGAGACCCAGTACTTC.

This chain links TRBV10-3 with TRBJ1-1; D ambiguous. Germline CDR1 ENHRY, CDR2 SYGVKD. Trimming took off 6 bases at V and 2 bases at J, with 10 bases between the two ends. The CDR3 sequence is 13 residues long. This CDR3 reads CAIRDQVNTEAFF. Here the CDR3 DNA reads TGTGCCATCAGGGATCAAGTAAACACTGAAGCTTTCTTT.